The TCR beta chain under discussion was sequenced for a study of T-cell memory formation after mild COVID-19. The wider study: In these data, TCR clusters were largely donor specific.

General study findings and limits: Pre-infection memory showed some responding clones, and this suggested that cross-reactive memory joined. Clones that got smaller from day 15 to 85 had even CD4/CD8, while clones growing later tipped toward CD4+. Of the contracting clones, CD4+ ones lay mainly in CM and EM, and CD8+ ones in EMRA.

Concerning this clonotype: Its target is unknown.

The junction had 4 bases not matched to a gene; V was cut back by 5 bases and J by 8 bases. The CDR3 totals 12 residues. TCRdb re-called the 5' RACE reads through MiXCR, storing one row per CDR3 protein. The sample records some 150,000 distinct CDR3 sequences, over 6% being singletons. Specimen: PBMCs or a T cell subset sorted from them (not recorded which). The TCR originated in an adult woman who had mild COVID-19 (a few samples of this study predate the infection). Cell type and time point are not known. This chain links TRBV12-3 or TRBV12-4 with TRBJ1-2, with 8 bases fitting TRBD1. CDR3 DNA sequence: TGTGCCAGCAGTCCAGGGGGCGTAGGCTACACCTTC. It is translated as CASSPGGVGYTF.